This T cell receptor (beta chain) emerged from a study of control samples from healthy donors and cancer patients. CDR1 and CDR2 from the germline V gene are SEHNR and FQNEAQ (reference sequence). There are 15 residues in the CDR3. The junction had 7 bases not matched to a gene; V was cut back by 2 bases and J by 5 bases. The protocol was immunoSEQ multiplex PCR, while the TCRdb copy is restricted to in-frame clones and leaves out a portion. Here the sample spans more than 95,000 clones, about 90% being singletons. This receptor was identified in a man between 18 and 29 years old in good health. The sequencing input was blood. The V and J genes are TRBV7-9 and TRBJ2-5; 8 bases fit TRBD1. The CDR3 DNA follows: TGTGCCAGCAGCTTAATCAGGGGGCTAGGGGAGACCCAGTACTTC. This translates into CASSLIRGLGETQYF.